This T cell receptor beta chain was documented in a study of patients and donors after allogeneic stem cell transplantation. This CDR3 spans 14 amino acids. Germline V gene data show CDR1 as DFQATT and CDR2 as SNEGSKA (reference sequence). V was pared by 1 base and J by 3 bases, with 10 bases between. A few counts support this clonotype. TCRdb reprocessed the RT-PCR reads with MiXCR, giving one entry per CDR3 protein. The table records 98,000 or so distinct CDR3 sequences, over 30% of them present only once. The sample comprised blood, either unsorted or a sorted T cell fraction (not recorded which). This TCR came from a human donor who was either an allogeneic HSCT recipient or a stem cell or donor lymphocyte infusion donor (not recorded which). It is not recorded whose cells these are; they may come from a transplant donor. This rearrangement joins TRBV20-1 to TRBJ1-5; a possible D gene is TRBD1 (5 bases). CDR3 sequence: CSARVGDPNQPQHF. CDR3 sequence (DNA): TGCAGTGCTAGAGTAGGGGACCCCAATCAGCCCCAGCATTTT.